The rows below give T cell receptor beta chains drawn from one sample of a study of shared clonotypes between healthy human individuals. Clones were sequenced by immunoSEQ multiplex PCR, and TCRdb holds only the in-frame ones, with some missing. The table includes roughly 2.2 million clones, about 92% detected once. The sample comprised naive CD4+ T cells from PBMCs. The origin of the receptors is a man younger than 35 in good health. Some clones in this sample may be carry-over from other donors' samples. The CDR3 runs from the conserved cysteine through the conserved F or W. A D gene is named only where the DNA matches it firmly. For some rows the clone size is stated as once, few or many, or as a class when expanded; others skip it.

v_gene: TRBV28
d_gene: NA
j_gene: TRBJ1-2
abundance: once
CDR3aa: CATSFGRGYTF
CDR3nt: TGTGCCACCAGTTTCGGTAGAGGCTACACCTTC

v_gene: TRBV2
d_gene: TRBD1
j_gene: TRBJ1-5
abundance: NA
CDR3aa: CASSEGTGDQPQHF
CDR3nt: TGTGCCAGCAGTGAGGGGACAGGGGATCAGCCCCAGCATTTT

v_gene: TRBV7-3
d_gene: TRBD1
j_gene: TRBJ1-1
abundance: NA
CDR3aa: CASGQGQNTEAFF
CDR3nt: TGTGCCAGCGGACAGGGACAGAACACTGAAGCTTTCTTT

v_gene: TRBV14
d_gene: NA
j_gene: TRBJ2-1
abundance: NA
CDR3aa: CASSQLNEQFF
CDR3nt: TGTGCCAGCAGCCAACTAAATGAGCAGTTCTTC

v_gene: TRBV28
d_gene: NA
j_gene: TRBJ2-1
abundance: NA
CDR3aa: CASSFGVNDEQFF
CDR3nt: TGTGCCAGCAGTTTCGGGGTTAACGATGAGCAGTTCTTC

v_gene: TRBV5-1
d_gene: TRBD2
j_gene: TRBJ2-3
abundance: NA
CDR3aa: CASSLRTSGTDTQYF
CDR3nt: TGCGCCAGCAGCTTGCGGACTAGCGGAACAGATACGCAGTATTTT

v_gene: TRBV9
d_gene: NA
j_gene: TRBJ1-2
abundance: NA
CDR3aa: CASSVAEEMSF
CDR3nt: TGTGCCAGCAGCGTAGCTGAGGAGATGTCCTTC

v_gene: TRBV18
d_gene: TRBD1
j_gene: TRBJ1-1
abundance: NA
CDR3aa: CASSPRTGPMNTEAFF
CDR3nt: TGTGCCAGCTCACCGAGGACAGGGCCCATGAACACTGAAGCTTTCTTT

v_gene: TRBV7-2
d_gene: NA
j_gene: TRBJ2-7
abundance: NA
CDR3aa: CASSFPGLREQYF
CDR3nt: TGTGCCAGCAGCTTTCCAGGGTTGCGCGAGCAGTACTTC

v_gene: TRBV19
d_gene: NA
j_gene: TRBJ2-7
abundance: NA
CDR3aa: CASGPGPDRLVYEQYF
CDR3nt: TGTGCCAGCGGACCGGGACCGGATCGGTTGGTATACGAGCAGTACTTC

v_gene: TRBV15
d_gene: NA
j_gene: TRBJ1-5
abundance: NA
CDR3aa: CATSRGGKRGQPQHF
CDR3nt: TGTGCCACCAGCAGAGGGGGGAAGAGAGGTCAGCCCCAGCATTTT

v_gene: TRBV10-2
d_gene: NA
j_gene: TRBJ1-4
abundance: NA
CDR3aa: CASSEEGPPVKLFF
CDR3nt: TGCGCCAGCAGTGAAGAGGGCCCGCCGGTGAAACTGTTTTTT

v_gene: TRBV2
d_gene: TRBD2
j_gene: TRBJ2-5
abundance: NA
CDR3aa: CASTPRPQREGLETQYF
CDR3nt: TGTGCCAGCACCCCGCGACCCCAGCGGGAGGGGTTAGAGACCCAGTACTTC

v_gene: TRBV28
d_gene: NA
j_gene: TRBJ1-2
abundance: NA
CDR3aa: CASSQLRYGYTF
CDR3nt: TGTGCCAGCAGCCAACTACGATATGGCTACACCTTC

v_gene: TRBV19
d_gene: NA
j_gene: TRBJ1-1
abundance: NA
CDR3aa: CASSMGPGGDTEAFF
CDR3nt: TGTGCCAGTAGTATGGGACCGGGGGGGGACACTGAAGCTTTCTTT

v_gene: TRBV5-1
d_gene: NA
j_gene: TRBJ2-4
abundance: NA
CDR3aa: CASSLDVVAKNIQYF
CDR3nt: TGCGCCAGCAGCTTGGACGTGGTAGCCAAAAACATTCAGTACTTC

v_gene: TRBV28
d_gene: NA
j_gene: TRBJ1-4
abundance: NA
CDR3aa: CASSSQGLGNEKLFF
CDR3nt: TGTGCCAGCAGTTCCCAGGGACTGGGGAATGAAAAACTGTTTTTT

v_gene: TRBV7-9
d_gene: TRBD1
j_gene: TRBJ2-5
abundance: NA
CDR3aa: CASSQPGQRTQETQYF
CDR3nt: TGTGCCAGCAGCCAGCCGGGACAGAGGACTCAAGAGACCCAGTACTTC

v_gene: TRBV2
d_gene: NA
j_gene: TRBJ2-7
abundance: NA
CDR3aa: CASTGALVYEQYF
CDR3nt: TGTGCCAGCACCGGGGCCCTAGTCTACGAGCAGTACTTC

v_gene: TRBV30
d_gene: TRBD1
j_gene: TRBJ2-7
abundance: NA
CDR3aa: CAWSVRRDRVLF
CDR3nt: TGTGCCTGGAGTGTACGACGGGACAGGGTGCTCTTC

v_gene: TRBV19
d_gene: TRBD1
j_gene: TRBJ2-7
abundance: NA
CDR3aa: CASSTSGTGGYEQYF
CDR3nt: TGTGCCAGTAGTACTTCCGGGACAGGGGGGTACGAGCAGTACTTC

v_gene: TRBV6-1
d_gene: NA
j_gene: TRBJ1-2
abundance: once
CDR3aa: CASRQRGYGYTF
CDR3nt: TGTGCCAGCAGACAGAGGGGGTATGGCTACACCTTC

v_gene: TRBV2
d_gene: TRBD2
j_gene: TRBJ2-3
abundance: NA
CDR3aa: CASSGASGIRTDTQYF
CDR3nt: TGTGCCAGCAGTGGGGCTAGCGGGATCCGCACAGATACGCAGTATTTT

v_gene: TRBV30
d_gene: NA
j_gene: TRBJ2-1
abundance: NA
CDR3aa: CAWSVQGGRPYNEQFF
CDR3nt: TGTGCCTGGAGTGTACAAGGCGGACGGCCTTACAATGAGCAGTTCTTC